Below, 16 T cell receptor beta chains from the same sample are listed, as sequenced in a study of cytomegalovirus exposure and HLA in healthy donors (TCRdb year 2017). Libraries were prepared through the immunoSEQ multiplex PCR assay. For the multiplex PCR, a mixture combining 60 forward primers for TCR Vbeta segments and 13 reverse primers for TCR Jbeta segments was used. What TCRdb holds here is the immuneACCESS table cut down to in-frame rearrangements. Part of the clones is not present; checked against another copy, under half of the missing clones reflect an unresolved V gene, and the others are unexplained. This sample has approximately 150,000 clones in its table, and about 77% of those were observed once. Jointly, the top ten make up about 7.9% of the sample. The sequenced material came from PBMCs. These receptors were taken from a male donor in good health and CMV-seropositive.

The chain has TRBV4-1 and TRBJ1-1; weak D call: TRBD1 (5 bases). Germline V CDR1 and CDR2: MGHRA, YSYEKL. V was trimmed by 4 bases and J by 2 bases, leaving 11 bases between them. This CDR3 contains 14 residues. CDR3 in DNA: TGCGCCAGCAGCCCGGGGGGGGGTAACACTGAAGCTTTCTTT. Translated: CASSPGGGNTEAFF.

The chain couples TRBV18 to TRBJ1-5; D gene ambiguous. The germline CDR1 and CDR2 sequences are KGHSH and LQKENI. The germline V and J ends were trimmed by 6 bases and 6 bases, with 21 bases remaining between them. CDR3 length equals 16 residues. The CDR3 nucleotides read TGTGCCAGCTCTCAAAATCAGGTCTCGAACGGTCAGCCCCAGCATTTT. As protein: CASSQNQVSNGQPQHF.

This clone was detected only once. The chain's CDR3 is CASTSGGKETQYF. In DNA form, the CDR3 reads TGTGCCAGTACTAGCGGGGGGAAAGAGACCCAGTACTTC. This sequence joins TRBV19 and TRBJ2-5, with 11 bases identical to TRBD2. V trimming: 7 bases; J trimming: 3 bases; junction bases outside the gene matches: 1. Germline-derived CDR1 and CDR2 are LNHDA and SQIVND (reference sequence). The CDR3 loop spans 13 amino acids.

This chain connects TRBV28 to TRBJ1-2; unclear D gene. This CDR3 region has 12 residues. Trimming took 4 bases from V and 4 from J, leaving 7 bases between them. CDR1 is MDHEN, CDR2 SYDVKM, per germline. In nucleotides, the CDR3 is TGTGCCAGCAGTTCCCGGTCCTATGGCTACACCTTC. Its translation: CASSSRSYGYTF.

This chain's CDR3 is CASSFSGGDSYNEQFF. As DNA, the CDR3 is TGTGCCAGCAGCTTTAGCGGGGGCGACTCCTACAATGAGCAGTTCTTC. This rearrangement joins TRBV7-9 to TRBJ2-1; 9 nucleotides align to TRBD2. Germline V gene lookup returns CDR1 SEHNR and CDR2 FQNEAQ (reference sequence). The CDR3 is made up of 16 amino acids. V was clipped by 3 bases and J by 0 bases; unmatched bases: 3.

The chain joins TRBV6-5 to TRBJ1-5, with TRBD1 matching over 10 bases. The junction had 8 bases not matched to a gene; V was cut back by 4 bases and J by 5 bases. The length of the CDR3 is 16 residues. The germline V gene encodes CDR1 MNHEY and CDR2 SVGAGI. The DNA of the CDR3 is TGTGCCAGCAGTTCTGGGGGGACAGGGGACGATCAGCCCCAGCATTTT. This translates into CASSSGGTGDDQPQHF.

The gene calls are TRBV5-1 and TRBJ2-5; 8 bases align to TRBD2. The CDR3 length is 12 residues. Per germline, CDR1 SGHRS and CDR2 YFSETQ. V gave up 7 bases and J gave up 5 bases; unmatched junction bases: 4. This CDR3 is CASRREGETQYF. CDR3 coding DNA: TGCGCCAGCCGACGGGAGGGGGAGACCCAGTACTTC.

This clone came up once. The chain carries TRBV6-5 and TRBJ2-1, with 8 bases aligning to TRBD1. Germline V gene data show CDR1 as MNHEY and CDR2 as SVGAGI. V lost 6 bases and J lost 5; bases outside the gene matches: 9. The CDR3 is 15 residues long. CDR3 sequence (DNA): TGTGCCAGCAGACTCGACAGGGGTACGAACAATGAGCAGTTCTTC. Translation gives CASRLDRGTNNEQFF.

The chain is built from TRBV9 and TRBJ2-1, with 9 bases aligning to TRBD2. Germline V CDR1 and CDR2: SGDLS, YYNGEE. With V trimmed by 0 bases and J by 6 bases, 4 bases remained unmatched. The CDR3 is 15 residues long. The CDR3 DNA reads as TGTGCCAGCAGCGTAGTGGGGACTAGCCCCAATGAGCAGTTCTTC. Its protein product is CASSVVGTSPNEQFF.

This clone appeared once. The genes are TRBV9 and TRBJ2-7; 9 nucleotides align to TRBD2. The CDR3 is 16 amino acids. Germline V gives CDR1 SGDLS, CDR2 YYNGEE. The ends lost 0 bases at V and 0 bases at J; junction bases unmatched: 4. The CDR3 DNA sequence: TGTGCCAGCAGCGTAGGAGCTAGCGGGGCCTCCTACGAGCAGTACTTC. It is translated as CASSVGASGASYEQYF. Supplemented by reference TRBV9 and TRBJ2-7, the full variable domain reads DSGVTQTPKHLITATGQRVTLRCSPRSGDLSVYWYQQSLDQGLQFLIQYYNGEERAKGNILERFSAQQFPDLHSELNLSSLELGDSALYFCASSVGASGASYEQYFGPGTRLTVT.

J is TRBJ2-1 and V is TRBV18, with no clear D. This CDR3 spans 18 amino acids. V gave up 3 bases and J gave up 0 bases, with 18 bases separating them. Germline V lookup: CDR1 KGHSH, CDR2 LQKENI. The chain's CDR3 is CASSPTVVAESSYNEQFF. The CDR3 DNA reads TGTGCCAGCTCACCTACCGTTGTAGCTGAGAGCTCCTACAATGAGCAGTTCTTC.

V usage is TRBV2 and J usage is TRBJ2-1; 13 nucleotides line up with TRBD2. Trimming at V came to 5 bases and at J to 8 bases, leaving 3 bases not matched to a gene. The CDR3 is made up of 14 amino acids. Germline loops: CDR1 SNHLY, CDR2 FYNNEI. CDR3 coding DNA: TGTGCCAGCAGTACTAGCGGGGGGGCCCATGAGCAGTTCTTC. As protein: CASSTSGGAHEQFF.

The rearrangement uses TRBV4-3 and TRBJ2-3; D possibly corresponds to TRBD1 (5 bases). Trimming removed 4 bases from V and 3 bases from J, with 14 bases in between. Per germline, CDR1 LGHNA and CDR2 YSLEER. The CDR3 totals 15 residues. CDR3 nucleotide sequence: TGCGCCAGCAGCCCCTTGGGCAGGGATACAGATACGCAGTATTTT. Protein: CASSPLGRDTDTQYF.

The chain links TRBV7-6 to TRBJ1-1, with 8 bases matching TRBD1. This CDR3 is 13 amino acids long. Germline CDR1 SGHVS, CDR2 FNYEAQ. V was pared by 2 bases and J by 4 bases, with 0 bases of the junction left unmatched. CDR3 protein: CASSLQGATEAFF. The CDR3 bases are TGTGCCAGCAGCTTACAGGGGGCCACTGAAGCTTTCTTT.

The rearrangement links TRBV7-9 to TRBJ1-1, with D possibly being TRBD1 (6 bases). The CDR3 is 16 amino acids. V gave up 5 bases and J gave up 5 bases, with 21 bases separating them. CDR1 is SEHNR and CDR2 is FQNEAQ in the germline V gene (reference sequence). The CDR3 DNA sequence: TGTGCCAGCAGCGAGGGGGGGGCAGGACAAAAAACTGAAGCTTTCTTT. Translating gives CASSEGGAGQKTEAFF.

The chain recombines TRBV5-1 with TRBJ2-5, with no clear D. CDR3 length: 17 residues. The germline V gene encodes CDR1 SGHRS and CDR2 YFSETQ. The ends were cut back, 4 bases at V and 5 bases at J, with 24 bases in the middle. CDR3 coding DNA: TGCGCCAGCAGCCACCTACCCCAGCGAAGCAGAAGGGAGACCCAGTACTTC. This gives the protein CASSHLPQRSRRETQYF.